This T cell receptor (beta chain) was captured by sequencing in a study of shared clonotypes between healthy human individuals. The germline CDR1 and CDR2 sequences are LGHNA and YNFKEQ. The CDR3 is 13 amino acids. Trimming pared 1 base from V and 8 bases from J, leaving 9 bases between. Produced via immunoSEQ multiplex PCR; TCRdb's table is partial and in-frame only. The repertoire holds more than 550,000 clones, with roughly 72% as singletons. As for this clone: Antigen specificity is unknown.

The study's findings and limits: Estimated richness was generally greater in naive than memory subsets. The low donor count limited represented genetic and exposure-history diversity.

The receptor comes from a woman between 25 and 40 years old in good health. Input material: memory CD4+ T cells sorted from blood. Regarding subset: CD45RA-negative fraction. The chain carries TRBV4-2 and TRBJ2-1, with a tentative D call TRBD1 (5 bases). CDR3: CASSQALGDEQFF. The CDR3 DNA reads as TGTGCCAGCAGCCAAGCCCTAGGGGATGAGCAGTTCTTC.